Shown below are 14 T cell receptor beta chains from a single sample sequenced in a study of Graves' ophthalmopathy and Graves' hyperthyroidism. Investigators amplified TCR beta CDR3 regions from RNA transcripts. HTBI-primed first-round RT-PCR preceded second-round multiplex PCR. TCRdb reprocessed the multiplex PCR reads with MiXCR, giving one entry per CDR3 protein. The repertoire holds around 590,000 distinct CDR3 sequences, with about two fifths as singletons. Specimen: peripheral blood or thyroid tissue (not recorded which). The receptors were gathered from an adult man with Graves' hyperthyroidism.

This clonotype has ten or more counts. The chain is built from TRBV20-1 and TRBJ1-2; D gene ambiguous. Germline CDR1 and CDR2: DFQATT and SNEGSKA (reference sequence). The CDR3 totals 15 residues. The ends were cut back, 0 bases at V and 0 bases at J, with 11 bases in the middle. CDR3 sequence: CSARDSGYSNYGYTF. The CDR3 nucleotides are TGCAGTGCTAGAGATAGCGGGTACTCTAACTATGGCTACACCTTC.

This clonotype was seen only a few times. The chain couples TRBV10-3 to TRBJ2-3, with a tentative D call TRBD2 (5 bases). The CDR3 runs to 14 residues. The V gene's germline CDR1 is ENHRY and CDR2 SYGVKD. The ends were cut back, 0 bases at V and 5 bases at J, with 9 bases in the middle. The CDR3 spells CAISESDGGDTQYF. DNA for the CDR3: TGTGCCATCAGTGAGTCGGACGGAGGAGATACGCAGTATTTT.

The chain links TRBV5-4 to TRBJ2-2; 8 nucleotides agree with TRBD1. From germline, CDR1 is SGHNT and CDR2 YYREEE (reference sequence). The junction had 6 bases not matched to a gene; V was cut back by 1 base and J by 1 base. The CDR3 has 17 residues. The DNA of the CDR3 is TGTGCCAGCAGCTTGTCCTTTACAGGGGGGAACACCGGGGAGCTGTTTTTT. Translating gives CASSLSFTGGNTGELFF.

The V and J genes are TRBV9 and TRBJ2-7, with TRBD2 matching over 9 bases. J lost 2 bases, V lost 8 bases, and 11 bases had no gene match. Germline CDR1 is SGDLS and CDR2 is YYNGEE. CDR3 length: 15 residues. The CDR3 region is CASSWTSERAYEQYF. CDR3 nucleotides: TGTGCCAGTAGCTGGACTAGCGAAAGAGCCTACGAGCAGTACTTC.

This clonotype appeared many times. The chain uses TRBV7-6 and TRBJ2-7, with a tentative D call TRBD1 (5 bases). Germline V gene sequence: CDR1 SGHVS, CDR2 FNYEAQ. This CDR3 has 16 residues. The V end was cut by 0 bases, the J end by 6 bases, with 18 bases between. The CDR3 nucleotides are TGTGCCAGCAGCTTAGCGCTCGCGACAGATCCCTTCGAGCAGTACTTC. It translates to CASSLALATDPFEQYF.

In this sample, this clonotype turned up a few times. The chain couples TRBV3-1 to TRBJ2-7; 8 nucleotides align to TRBD2. The CDR3 is made up of 15 amino acids. Germline CDR1 is LGHDT and CDR2 is YNNKEL (reference sequence). V was pared by 4 bases and J by 7 bases, with 12 bases of the junction left unmatched. This CDR3 is CASSPQTGGAAEQYF. The DNA of the CDR3 is TGTGCCAGCAGCCCCCAAACCGGGGGGGCTGCGGAGCAGTACTTC.

J is TRBJ1-1 and V is TRBV19; tentatively, D is TRBD1 (6 bases). Trimming removed 0 bases at V and 7 bases at J, with 12 bases between. CDR1 LNHDA and CDR2 SQIVND come from the germline V gene (reference sequence). This CDR3 region has 14 residues. Here the CDR3 reads CASSIDGGRSEAFF. In DNA, the CDR3 is TGTGCCAGTAGTATAGATGGGGGGCGAAGTGAAGCTTTCTTT.

With regard to this clonotype: A clone one base away is much larger, so this may be a read error. This chain connects TRBV10-3 to TRBJ2-2; 8 bases agree with TRBD1. Germline V lookup: CDR1 ENHRY, CDR2 SYGVKD. The J segment lost 4 bases and the V segment lost 8 bases, leaving 12 bases of the junction unmatched. This CDR3 region has 16 residues. The CDR3: CAIQGAEGPSTGELFF. The CDR3 region has the DNA TGTGCCATCCAGGGGGCAGAGGGCCCGAGCACCGGGGAGCTGTTTTTT.

This clonotype was seen repeatedly, ten times or more. V usage is TRBV2 and J usage is TRBJ2-5; TRBD1 might be the D (5 bases). The CDR3 spans 14 residues. V was clipped by 3 bases and J by 4 bases, with 12 bases between them. Germline lookup yields CDR1 SNHLY and CDR2 FYNNEI. The chain's CDR3 is CASSDGRRGETQYF. The CDR3 DNA follows: TGTGCCAGCAGTGACGGCAGAAGGGGAGAGACCCAGTACTTC.

The CDR3 sequence is CSATRGVETQYF. For the CDR3, the DNA is TGCAGTGCTACCCGAGGGGTGGAGACCCAGTACTTC. The chain recombines TRBV20-1 with TRBJ2-5, with D perhaps matching TRBD1 or TRBD2 (5 bases each). Germline V CDR1 and CDR2: DFQATT, SNEGSKA (reference sequence). Trimming took off 4 bases at V and 5 bases at J, with 11 bases between the two ends. The length of the CDR3 is 12 residues.

Many counts were recorded for this clonotype. The V and J genes are TRBV6-2 or TRBV6-3 and TRBJ1-1, with unresolved D. The CDR3 length is 13 residues. The V end lost 5 bases, the J end lost 5 bases, and 12 bases lay between the germline ends. Germline loops: CDR1 MNHEY, CDR2 SVGEGT. In nucleotides, the CDR3 is TGTGCCAGCAGTCAGCGGGAGGAGACTGAAGCTTTCTTT. Translated: CASSQREETEAFF.

This clonotype was found many times. V and J are TRBV20-1 and TRBJ1-5; tentative D call: TRBD1 (5 bases). V was trimmed by 1 base and J by 7 bases, leaving 17 bases between them. The V gene's germline CDR1 is DFQATT and CDR2 SNEGSKA (reference sequence). The CDR3 is 15 amino acids. The CDR3 is CSARGGTGVGQPQHF. The CDR3 nucleotides are TGCAGTGCTAGAGGAGGGACCGGGGTGGGGCAGCCCCAGCATTTT.

The V and J genes are TRBV9 and TRBJ1-1, with 7 positions matching TRBD1. CDR1 and CDR2 from the germline V gene are SGDLS and YYNGEE. J lost 4 bases, V lost 4 bases, and 13 bases had no gene match. The CDR3 contains 16 residues. The CDR3 coding sequence is TGTGCCAGCAGCTCCCGAGAACAGGGGTGGGGCACTGAAGCTTTCTTT. Its protein is CASSSREQGWGTEAFF.

The rearrangement uses TRBV27 and TRBJ2-7, with 7 bases identical to TRBD2. Germline V gene sequence: CDR1 MNHEY, CDR2 SMNVEV (reference sequence). After removal of 7 bases from V and 4 bases from J, the junction contained 1 base not matched to a gene. The CDR3 is made up of 11 amino acids. The CDR3 region is CASKRGYEQYF. CDR3 DNA sequence: TGTGCCAGCAAGCGGGGTTACGAGCAGTACTTC.